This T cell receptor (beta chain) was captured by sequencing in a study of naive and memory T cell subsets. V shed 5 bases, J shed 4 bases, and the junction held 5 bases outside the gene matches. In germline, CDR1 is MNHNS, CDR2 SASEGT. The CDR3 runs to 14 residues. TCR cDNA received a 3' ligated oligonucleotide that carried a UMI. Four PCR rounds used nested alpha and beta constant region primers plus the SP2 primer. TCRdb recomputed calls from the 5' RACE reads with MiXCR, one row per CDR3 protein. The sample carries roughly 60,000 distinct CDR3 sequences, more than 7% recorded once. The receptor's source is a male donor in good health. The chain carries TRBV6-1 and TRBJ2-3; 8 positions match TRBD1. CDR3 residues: CASSPWTGPDTQYF. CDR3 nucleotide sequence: TGTGCCAGCAGTCCCTGGACAGGGCCAGATACGCAGTATTTT.